A single sample gave rise to the 9 T cell receptor beta chains below, sequenced in a study of T-cell memory formation after mild COVID-19. MiXCR, applied by TCRdb to the 5' RACE reads, yields one record per CDR3 protein. The data show 250,000 to 400,000 distinct CDR3 sequences, with 13% to 15% seen just once and about 21% held by the top ten. Material for sequencing was PBMCs or a T cell subset sorted from them (not recorded which). The source is a man between 18 and 35 years old who had mild COVID-19 (a few samples of this study predate the infection). Cell type and time point are not known.

This chain connects TRBV2 to TRBJ1-1, with D possibly TRBD1 on 6 matching bases. Germline lookup yields CDR1 SNHLY and CDR2 FYNNEI. The length of the CDR3 is 14 residues. V was trimmed by 4 bases and J by 1 base, leaving 10 bases between them. CDR3: CASSAETGNTEAFF. CDR3 in DNA: TGTGCCAGCAGTGCCGAGACAGGGAACACTGAAGCTTTCTTT.

This clonotype was observed many times. The J gene is TRBJ2-1, the V gene TRBV5-1; 11 nucleotides align to TRBD2. Germline CDR1 SGHRS, CDR2 YFSETQ. The CDR3 loop spans 17 amino acids. V lost 1 base and J lost 8; bases outside the gene matches: 11. The CDR3 sequence is CASSLTSGGHQVYEQFF. In DNA form, the CDR3 reads TGCGCCAGCAGCTTGACTAGCGGGGGACACCAGGTCTATGAGCAGTTCTTC.

The chain couples TRBV9 to TRBJ1-1; tentative D call: TRBD1 (5 bases). The CDR3 runs 14 residues. Germline-derived CDR1 and CDR2 are SGDLS and YYNGEE. V was clipped by 1 base and J by 1 base, with 8 bases between them. CDR3 bases: TGTGCCAGCAGCGTAACAGGCGCGAACACTGAAGCTTTCTTT. Protein: CASSVTGANTEAFF.

The chain has TRBV7-2 and TRBJ1-6; weak D call: TRBD1 (6 bases). The germline V gene has CDR1 SGHTA and CDR2 FQGNSA. V was cut by 1 base and J by 9 bases, with 10 bases left in between. The CDR3 has 14 amino acids. Written as DNA, the CDR3 is TGTGCCAGCAGCTTAGAGGCAGGGGTTTCACCCCTCCACTTT. Translation gives CASSLEAGVSPLHF.

The chain recombines TRBV5-1 with TRBJ2-3, with 9 positions matching TRBD2. Unmatched junction bases numbered 6, after V lost 1 base and J lost 0 bases. The germline gives CDR1 SGHRS, CDR2 YFSETQ. The CDR3 extends over 17 amino acids. CDR3 sequence reads: CASSLRVSGGSTDTQYF. The DNA for the CDR3 is TGCGCCAGCAGCTTGAGGGTTAGCGGGGGAAGCACAGATACGCAGTATTTT.

The chain employs TRBV7-8 and TRBJ2-7; weak D call: TRBD2 (7 bases). The CDR3 is 15 amino acids. V was cut by 0 bases and J by 5 bases, with 14 bases left in between. Germline CDR1 reads SGHVS; CDR2 reads FQNEAQ. The CDR3 region is CASSLAPAGADEQYF. The DNA for the CDR3 is TGTGCCAGCAGCTTAGCCCCGGCGGGGGCGGACGAGCAGTACTTC.

This clonotype was counted only a few times. The chain is built from TRBV28 and TRBJ2-7; 7 nucleotides line up with TRBD2. J was trimmed by 5 bases and V by 7 bases; bases with no gene match: 14. Germline V CDR1 and CDR2: MDHEN, SYDVKM. This CDR3 contains 15 residues. CDR3 protein: CASTGGGGKFNEQYV. The CDR3, as DNA: TGTGCCAGCACGGGAGGTGGGGGGAAATTCAACGAGCAGTACGTC.

V is TRBV11-2 and J is TRBJ2-7; D not resolved. V lost 2 bases and J 0 bases, leaving 8 bases between the germline ends. This CDR3 has 14 amino acids. From germline, CDR1 is SGHAT and CDR2 FQNNGV. This CDR3 reads CASSLQSNSYEQYF. CDR3 DNA: TGTGCCAGCAGCTTACAATCTAACTCCTACGAGCAGTACTTC.

This clonotype appeared a few times. One end of the junction is discordant with germline, which a read error may explain. The V and J genes are TRBV2 and TRBJ1-2; no clear D. From germline, CDR1 is SNHLY and CDR2 FYNNEI. The CDR3 is made up of 12 amino acids. CDR3: CASSDDSVRFAF. Here the CDR3 DNA reads TGTGCCAGCAGTGATGATAGCGTTCGCTTCGCCTTC.